The entry that follows covers one TCR beta chain sequence. CDR3 size: 11 residues. Germline loops: CDR1 MNHNY, CDR2 SVGAGI (reference sequence). Trimming left V 6 bases short and J 7 bases short, with 10 bases between. The sample is drawn from a study of cytotoxic CD8 clonotypes in ibrutinib-treated CLL. Measured with immunoSEQ multiplex PCR; TCRdb has only the in-frame clones, and not every one. The repertoire holds roughly 220,000 clones, 75% to 85% seen once, with approximately 10% in the top ten. The source material was PBMCs, sampled after 12 months of ibrutinib treatment. This sequence joins TRBV6-6 and TRBJ2-7; D ambiguous. This receptor was identified in a human donor with chronic lymphocytic leukemia. The CDR3 protein is CASRTESEQYF. The CDR3 DNA sequence: TGTGCCAGCAGGACGGAGTCGGAGCAGTACTTC.